Listed below are T cell receptor beta chains from one sample, sequenced in a study of response to subunit inactivated influenza vaccine. TCRdb reanalysed the RT-PCR reads using MiXCR and keeps one entry per CDR3 protein. The repertoire has under 950,000 distinct CDR3 sequences, about 20% of them found once; the top ten carry about 9.4%. Sequences were derived from PBMCs from blood, sampled less than 6 days after vaccination. Receptors were obtained from a man aged 50 or older who received an inactivated influenza vaccine. Both conserved end residues are part of each CDR3. The order of the fields is CDR3 protein, CDR3 length, clone size, V gene, J gene, D gene. The D gene is left open where the match is weak. The listing skips clone size in some rows; elsewhere it reads once, few, many or a size class.

CDR3: CAINRDRGGKETQYF
length: 15
size: -
V: TRBV10-3
J: TRBJ2-5
D: TRBD1

CDR3: CSARTSTSSSYNEQFF
length: 16
size: many
V: TRBV20-1
J: TRBJ2-1
D: TRBD2

CDR3: CASSYDRTGTDTQYF
length: 15
size: -
V: TRBV5-6
J: TRBJ2-3
D: TRBD1

CDR3: CASSQDLDPYGYTF
length: 14
size: once
V: TRBV4-3
J: TRBJ1-2
D: -

CDR3: CASSYSQGAGANVLTF
length: 16
size: -
V: TRBV6-5
J: TRBJ2-6
D: -

CDR3: CASSQDPYRLAYEQFF
length: 16
size: few
V: TRBV4-3
J: TRBJ2-1
D: TRBD2

CDR3: CASSLLLGLVRGEQYF
length: 16
size: few
V: TRBV27
J: TRBJ2-7
D: TRBD2

CDR3: CAISEGYRYGYTF
length: 13
size: -
V: TRBV10-3
J: TRBJ1-2
D: -

CDR3: CAISEGTSGPYEQYF
length: 15
size: many
V: TRBV10-3
J: TRBJ2-7
D: TRBD2

CDR3: CASSEVGTGREQYF
length: 14
size: few
V: TRBV2
J: TRBJ2-7
D: TRBD1

CDR3: CAISESGTGMETQYF
length: 15
size: -
V: TRBV10-3
J: TRBJ2-5
D: TRBD1

CDR3: CASSIGGWLEQSF
length: 13
size: few
V: TRBV12-3/TRBV12-4
J: TRBJ2-7
D: -

CDR3: CSVEGTGATSYEQYF
length: 15
size: few
V: TRBV29-1
J: TRBJ2-7
D: TRBD1

CDR3: CAISRSGGSTDTQYF
length: 15
size: -
V: TRBV10-3
J: TRBJ2-3
D: -

CDR3: CSARGPRDVYYEQYF
length: 15
size: -
V: TRBV20-1
J: TRBJ2-7
D: -

CDR3: CASSARGGSTVNEQFF
length: 16
size: -
V: TRBV9
J: TRBJ2-1
D: -

CDR3: CASSLTGAAAYGGPQHF
length: 17
size: -
V: TRBV5-5
J: TRBJ1-5
D: -

CDR3: CASRVTSHQPQHF
length: 13
size: -
V: TRBV6-1
J: TRBJ1-5
D: -

CDR3: CASSYSSLGHSWDYEQYF
length: 18
size: -
V: TRBV6-2/TRBV6-3
J: TRBJ2-7
D: -

CDR3: CATSDQAGNEQFF
length: 13
size: -
V: TRBV24-1
J: TRBJ2-1
D: -

CDR3: CSVWDTKETQYF
length: 12
size: -
V: TRBV29-1
J: TRBJ2-5
D: -

CDR3: CSVDRGGGGTEAFF
length: 14
size: -
V: TRBV29-1
J: TRBJ1-1
D: TRBD1

CDR3: CSAQGQGLNGELFF
length: 14
size: -
V: TRBV20-1
J: TRBJ2-2
D: TRBD1

CDR3: CSAVPPGGLKYNEQFF
length: 16
size: few
V: TRBV20-1
J: TRBJ2-1
D: -

CDR3: CSARAVSSYNEQFF
length: 14
size: -
V: TRBV20-1
J: TRBJ2-1
D: -

CDR3: CASSYAQGSYEQYF
length: 14
size: -
V: TRBV6-5
J: TRBJ2-7
D: -

CDR3: CAISERGQGLSYEQYF
length: 16
size: few
V: TRBV10-3
J: TRBJ2-7
D: TRBD1

CDR3: CASTTGQGEGYTF
length: 13
size: many
V: TRBV12-3/TRBV12-4
J: TRBJ1-2
D: -

CDR3: CATSREDSSNYGYTF
length: 15
size: -
V: TRBV15
J: TRBJ1-2
D: -

CDR3: CASSSGALRFTDTQYF
length: 16
size: -
V: TRBV27
J: TRBJ2-3
D: -

CDR3: CASSLRQGDEQFF
length: 13
size: few
V: TRBV7-3
J: TRBJ2-1
D: TRBD1

CDR3: CSVEHSSRPPVPLANTGELFF
length: 21
size: -
V: TRBV29-1
J: TRBJ2-2
D: -

CDR3: CASSFEGGGLLQYF
length: 14
size: few
V: TRBV28
J: TRBJ2-3
D: -

CDR3: CSVPTGVTGELFF
length: 13
size: -
V: TRBV20-1
J: TRBJ2-2
D: TRBD1

CDR3: CASSLVFDRVDEQYF
length: 15
size: few
V: TRBV12-3/TRBV12-4
J: TRBJ2-7
D: TRBD1

CDR3: CASSLGWTSGSTDTQYF
length: 17
size: -
V: TRBV6-5
J: TRBJ2-3
D: TRBD2

CDR3: CSARSAGSTDTQYF
length: 14
size: -
V: TRBV20-1
J: TRBJ2-3
D: -

CDR3: CSAPPNLQETQYF
length: 13
size: once
V: TRBV20-1
J: TRBJ2-5
D: -

CDR3: CAISVGPEGKETQYF
length: 15
size: few
V: TRBV10-3
J: TRBJ2-5
D: -

CDR3: CASSFELGGTDTQYF
length: 15
size: few
V: TRBV28
J: TRBJ2-3
D: -

CDR3: CSASTGPDTQYF
length: 12
size: -
V: TRBV20-1
J: TRBJ2-3
D: TRBD1

CDR3: CASSSPGGSVQPQHF
length: 15
size: few
V: TRBV28
J: TRBJ1-5
D: TRBD1